This TCR beta chain was captured by sequencing in a study of OX40 agonist ivuxolimab in advanced cancers. Measured with immunoSEQ multiplex PCR; TCRdb has only the in-frame clones, and not every one. The repertoire holds about 37,000 clones, approximately 80% seen once, with less than 25% in the top ten. With V trimmed by 6 bases and J by 2 bases, 9 bases remained unmatched. In germline, CDR1 is SGHNT, CDR2 YENEEA. This CDR3 region has 18 residues. This clone was seen just once. This chain connects TRBV11-3 to TRBJ2-1, with TRBD2 matching 14 bases. The source was CD4+ or CD8+ T cells sorted from blood, collected in a trial of the OX40 agonist ivuxolimab. The source is an adult with an advanced solid tumor such as melanoma, head and neck, liver or kidney cancer. The CDR3 DNA reads as TGTGCCAGCAGTTTTATTCCGGGACTAGCGGGAGCCTACAATGAGCAGTTCTTC. As protein: CASSFIPGLAGAYNEQFF.